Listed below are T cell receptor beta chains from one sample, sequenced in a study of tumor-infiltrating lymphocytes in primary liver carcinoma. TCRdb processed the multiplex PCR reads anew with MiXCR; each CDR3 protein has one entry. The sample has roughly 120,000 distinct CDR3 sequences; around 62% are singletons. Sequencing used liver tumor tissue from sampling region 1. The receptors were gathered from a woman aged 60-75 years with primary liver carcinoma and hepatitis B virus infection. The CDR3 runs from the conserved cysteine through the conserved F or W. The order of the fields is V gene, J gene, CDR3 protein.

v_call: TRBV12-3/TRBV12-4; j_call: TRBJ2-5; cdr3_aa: CVSSLSETRYF
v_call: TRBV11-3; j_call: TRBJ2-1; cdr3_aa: CASSPTGTSGSNEQFF
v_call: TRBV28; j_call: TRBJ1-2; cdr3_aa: CASRAGNYDYTF
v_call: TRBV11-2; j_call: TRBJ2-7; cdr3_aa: CASSLARRAYEQYF
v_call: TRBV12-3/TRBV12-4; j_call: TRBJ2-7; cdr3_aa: CASSRLAGSYEQYF
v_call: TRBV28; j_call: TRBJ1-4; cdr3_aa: CASSLYHSLGTVNEKLFF
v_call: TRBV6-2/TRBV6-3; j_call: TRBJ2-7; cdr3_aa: CASSYPGQGGPSSYEQYF
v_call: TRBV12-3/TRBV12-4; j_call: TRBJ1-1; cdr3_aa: CASGPDDRDTEAFF
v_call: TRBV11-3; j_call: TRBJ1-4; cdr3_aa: CVSSWGRDEKLFF
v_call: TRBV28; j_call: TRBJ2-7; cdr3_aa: CANSPSGTDSYEQYF
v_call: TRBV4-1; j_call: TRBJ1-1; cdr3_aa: CAISQDRRPLNTEALF
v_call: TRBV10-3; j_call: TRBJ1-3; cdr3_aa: CAILRGIGNTIYF
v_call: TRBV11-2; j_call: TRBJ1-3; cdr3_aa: CASSSRPERVAYSGNTIHF
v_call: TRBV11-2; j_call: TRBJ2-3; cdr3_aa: CPSSQGPSTDTQYF
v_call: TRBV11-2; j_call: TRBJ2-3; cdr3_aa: CASSLAGQAFTNTQYF
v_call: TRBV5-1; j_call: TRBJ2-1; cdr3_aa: CASKQGALYYNEEFF
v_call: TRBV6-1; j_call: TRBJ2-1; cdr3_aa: CATIGLAVAQQFF
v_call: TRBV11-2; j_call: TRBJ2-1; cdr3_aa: CASSSRTSGGGGEQFF
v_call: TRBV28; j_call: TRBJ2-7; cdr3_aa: CASSLAQEGLKEQYF